These T cell receptor beta chains were read from a single sample in a study of cytomegalovirus exposure and HLA in healthy donors. The assay was immunoSEQ multiplex PCR, and TCRdb's table has in-frame clones only and misses some. The profile shows roughly 6,100 clones, under 60% of them singletons. What was sequenced was PBMCs. The receptor source for this set is a man under 40 in good health and CMV-seropositive. The CDR3 runs from the conserved cysteine through the conserved F or W. A D gene is named only where the DNA matches it firmly. The size field is filled for only some rows; it gives once, few, many or a size class.

cdr3_nt cdr3_aa j_call v_call clone_size d_call
TGTGCCAGCAGCCAAGATCGAGCGGGAGAAGAGACCCAGTACTTC CASSQDRAGEETQYF TRBJ2-5 TRBV4-2 . TRBD2
TGTGCCAGCAGCGAGGACAGTTCCTACGAGCAGTACTTC CASSEDSSYEQYF TRBJ2-7 TRBV9 . .
TGTGCCAGCTCATATTATCAGGAGGCTGAAGCTTTCTTT CASSYYQEAEAFF TRBJ1-1 TRBV18 few .
TGTGCCAGCAGTTACTCGATCAGGGGATATGGCTACACCTTC CASSYSIRGYGYTF TRBJ1-2 TRBV6-5 . .
TGTGCCAGCAAGCACGTCTCTAATGAAAAACTGTTTTTT CASKHVSNEKLFF TRBJ1-4 TRBV6-4 . .
TGTGCCAGCAGCTTAGGTGACAGTGCTTCACCCCTCCACTTT CASSLGDSASPLHF TRBJ1-6 TRBV7-3 once .
TGTGCCAGCAGCGAACTATCCTACGAGCAGTACTTC CASSELSYEQYF TRBJ2-7 TRBV11-2 once .
TGTGCCAGCAGCCAAGATGAAGCGGCGGCTGAAGCTTTCTTT CASSQDEAAAEAFF TRBJ1-1 TRBV14 . .
TGCGCCAGCAGCCCCGGCGGGCAGGAGAACTATGGCTACACCTTC CASSPGGQENYGYTF TRBJ1-2 TRBV4-3 . .
TGTGCCACCAGCAGAGATCGACAGCTCCTGGAGGGCTACACCTTC CATSRDRQLLEGYTF TRBJ1-2 TRBV15 few .
TGTGCCACAGAGCGGGGGGGAAGCACAGATACGCAGTATTTT CATERGGSTDTQYF TRBJ2-3 TRBV10-3 . TRBD2
TGCAGCGTTGAAGGCGAGGGTAATGAAAAACTGTTTTTT CSVEGEGNEKLFF TRBJ1-4 TRBV29-1 few .
TGTGCCAGCAGGGGGACAGCTAACTATGGCTACACCTTC CASRGTANYGYTF TRBJ1-2 TRBV6-5 . TRBD1
TGCAGCTACCTGGGACAGGGGCAAGAGACCCAGTACTTC CSYLGQGQETQYF TRBJ2-5 TRBV29-1 . TRBD1
TGTGCCATCAGTGAGCGTGGACTAGCGCGAGGCCAAGAGACCCAGTACTTC CAISERGLARGQETQYF TRBJ2-5 TRBV10-3 few TRBD2
TGTGCCAGCAGTGCGACTAGGGGCTCCTACAATGAGCAGTTCTTC CASSATRGSYNEQFF TRBJ2-1 TRBV25-1 . .
TGTGCCTGGACCGGGGTGGAGACCCAGTACTTC CAWTGVETQYF TRBJ2-5 TRBV30 once .
TGTGCCTGGAGTACGATGGGGGCAAAACTGTTTTTT CAWSTMGAKLFF TRBJ1-4 TRBV30 . .
TGTGCCAGCAGCTTAGGTGTGAGGAGCTCCTACGAGCAGTACTTC CASSLGVRSSYEQYF TRBJ2-7 TRBV11-2 . .
TGTGCCAGCAGCGAGTATAGCGGGGGGGCAGATACGCAGTATTTT CASSEYSGGADTQYF TRBJ2-3 TRBV6-4 few TRBD2
TGTGCCATCAGTGAGCGGGTGAACACTGAAGCTTTCTTT CAISERVNTEAFF TRBJ1-1 TRBV10-3 . .
TGCGCCAGCAGCTTGGACAGGACGGGAGCCACTGAAGCTTTCTTT CASSLDRTGATEAFF TRBJ1-1 TRBV5-1 . .
TGTGCCAGCAGCTTAGGCAGGGCCAATCAGCCCCAGCATTTT CASSLGRANQPQHF TRBJ1-5 TRBV13 . .
TGTGCCATCAGTGAGGCACTCTCTGGAAACACCATATATTTT CAISEALSGNTIYF TRBJ1-3 TRBV10-3 medium-sized .
TGTGCCAGCAGTGACAGCGCCGGCTTAGGCTACACCTTC CASSDSAGLGYTF TRBJ1-2 TRBV7-2 . .
TGTGCCATCAGTGTAATGACAGGGTCCCAGAACATTCAGTACTTC CAISVMTGSQNIQYF TRBJ2-4 TRBV10-3 few TRBD1
TGTGCCAGCAGCGTAGGAACCGACAGGGACCGGGGCTACACCTTC CASSVGTDRDRGYTF TRBJ1-2 TRBV9 once TRBD1
TGTGCCACCAGCGAACGACAGGTTCCTCAGCCCCAGCATTTT CATSERQVPQPQHF TRBJ1-5 TRBV15 . .
TGTGCCAGCAGTTACTTGGGACAGGGGGGACACGAGCAGTACTTC CASSYLGQGGHEQYF TRBJ2-7 TRBV6-6 large TRBD1
TGTGCCAGCAGCTTCTCGACAGGGAGCCCTTCTAACTATGGCTACACCTTC CASSFSTGSPSNYGYTF TRBJ1-2 TRBV7-2 . TRBD1
TGTGCCAGCAGTGAACCGGGACAGTCCTATGGCTACACCTTC CASSEPGQSYGYTF TRBJ1-2 TRBV25-1 . TRBD1
TGTGCCAGCAGCTTAGGAGTCAGGGGTTACGAGCAGTACTTC CASSLGVRGYEQYF TRBJ2-7 TRBV11-2 few .
TGTGCCAGCAGGAACACAGACAGGGGCACTGAAGCTTTCTTT CASRNTDRGTEAFF TRBJ1-1 TRBV6-4 . TRBD1
TGTGCCAGCAGCGGGACAGCCAGCTACGAGCAGTACTTC CASSGTASYEQYF TRBJ2-7 TRBV9 . .
TGTGCCAGCAGCTCCCCGGGGGCAACTAATGAAAAACTGTTTTTT CASSSPGATNEKLFF TRBJ1-4 TRBV7-8 few .
TGTGCCATCAGATCCGGTAATTCACCCCTCCACTTT CAIRSGNSPLHF TRBJ1-6 TRBV10-3 . .
TGTGCCAGCAGCCAAGATTTGACTAGCGGCTACAATGAGCAGTTCTTC CASSQDLTSGYNEQFF TRBJ2-1 TRBV4-2 once TRBD2
TGTGCCATCAGTTCGCTCGACAGGGGAGCTTTCTTT CAISSLDRGAFF TRBJ1-1 TRBV10-3 . TRBD1
TGTGCCAGCAGTGAAGGGCAGCCGGGGCAGCCCCAGCATTTT CASSEGQPGQPQHF TRBJ1-5 TRBV6-4 . .
TGTGCCAGCAGCTTAGAAGGGGGTGGAGGCTGGGAGCCCCAGCATTTT CASSLEGGGGWEPQHF TRBJ1-5 TRBV7-8 . .
TGTGCCAGCAGTGCCTCGGGGAGGGGGATTGGGTCACCCCTCCACTTT CASSASGRGIGSPLHF TRBJ1-6 TRBV6-4 few .
TGTGCCAGCAGTCAAGGGCTAGGATTCGAGCAGTACTTC CASSQGLGFEQYF TRBJ2-7 TRBV6-1 . .
TGCAGCGCCCCTCGGGGGTCCCCGAACACTGAAGCTTTCTTT CSAPRGSPNTEAFF TRBJ1-1 TRBV29-1 few .
TGTGCAGTGGCAGGGGCTCCGAGGGACGGCTACACCTTC CAVAGAPRDGYTF TRBJ1-2 TRBV27 . .
TGCAGCGCACCCCGCACAGGGGGCGATGGCTACACCTTC CSAPRTGGDGYTF TRBJ1-2 TRBV29-1 . TRBD1
TGCGCCAATTCGTCGGGTAGCGGGAGCAATGAGCAGTTCTTC CANSSGSGSNEQFF TRBJ2-1 TRBV10-1 . TRBD2
TGCGCCAGCACCGAGGGCTCTCAGCCCCAGCATTTT CASTEGSQPQHF TRBJ1-5 TRBV10-2 few .
TGCGCCAGCAGCCAAGGTCAGGGGTGGGCTACAGATACGCAGTATTTT CASSQGQGWATDTQYF TRBJ2-3 TRBV4-3 . .
TGCGCCAGCAGCCAAGACCCGGGAAGTTCGAATGAGCAGTTCTTC CASSQDPGSSNEQFF TRBJ2-1 TRBV4-3 . .
TGCAGTGGCGAGGCCTCAGATACGCAGTATTTT CSGEASDTQYF TRBJ2-3 TRBV20-1 . .
TGTGCCAGCAGCCAAGGCAGGGCCGCTGGAAACACCATATATTTT CASSQGRAAGNTIYF TRBJ1-3 TRBV14 . .
TGCAGCGTTGTGGACACCCAGGACTACGAGCAGTACTTC CSVVDTQDYEQYF TRBJ2-7 TRBV29-1 . .
TGCGCCAGCAGCCGCGCACAGGGGAGCGGCTATGGCTACACCTTC CASSRAQGSGYGYTF TRBJ1-2 TRBV4-1 medium-sized TRBD1
TGTGCCTGGATCCCGACAGGGGTCTCACCCCTCCACTTT CAWIPTGVSPLHF TRBJ1-6 TRBV30 once TRBD1
TGTGCCAGCAGCTTAGCGACTAGAGGCAATGAGCAGTTCTTC CASSLATRGNEQFF TRBJ2-1 TRBV7-6 . .
TGTGCCAGCAGTTTAGCGGCGTCCTACGAGCAGTACTTC CASSLAASYEQYF TRBJ2-7 TRBV28 few .
TGCGCCAGCAGCCAAGATTGGTTAACTGTCGGGGGGAATGAGCAGTTCTTC CASSQDWLTVGGNEQFF TRBJ2-1 TRBV4-3 few TRBD2
TGTGCCAGCAGTGGCCGGAGGGACAGCTACGAGCAGTACTTC CASSGRRDSYEQYF TRBJ2-7 TRBV6-1 once .
TGTGCCCGAACCCGGGGAACTTTCTTT CARTRGTFF TRBJ1-1 TRBV5-8 . .